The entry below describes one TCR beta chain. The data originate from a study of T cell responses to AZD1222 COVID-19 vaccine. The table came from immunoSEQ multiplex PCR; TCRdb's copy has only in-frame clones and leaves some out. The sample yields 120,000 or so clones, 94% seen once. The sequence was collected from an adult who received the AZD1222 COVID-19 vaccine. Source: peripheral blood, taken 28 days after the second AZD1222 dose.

The CDR3, as DNA: TGTGCCAGCAGCTTTCTGTCTTCCATCCTGGCTAACACTGAAGCTTTCTTT. This translates into CASSFLSSILANTEAFF. The chain employs TRBV11-2 and TRBJ1-1; D remains unclear. CDR3 length equals 17 residues. V shed 3 bases and J shed 2 bases, with 19 bases lying between them. Germline V CDR1 and CDR2: SGHAT, FQNNGV. Together with reference TRBV11-2 and TRBJ1-1, the CDR3 gives the full variable domain: EAGVAQSPRYKIIEKRQSVAFWCNPISGHATLYWYQQILGQGPKLLIQFQNNGVVDDSQLPKDRFSAERLKGVDSTLKIQPAKLEDSAVYLCASSFLSSILANTEAFFGQGTRLTVV.